The rows below give T cell receptor beta chains drawn from one sample of a study of blood T cell repertoires in COVID-19. Method: immunoSEQ multiplex PCR; TCRdb's copy keeps in-frame clones and lacks some. The repertoire includes roughly 220,000 clones, under 90% of them detected once, and 15% to 20% sits in the top ten. Sequencing was performed on peripheral blood. The receptors stem from a man aged 25 to 45 with active or convalescent COVID-19. The CDR3 runs from the conserved cysteine through the conserved F or W. Clone sizes are given selectively: once, few, many, or a class where the clone is expanded.

abundance: once
j_gene: TRBJ1-5
v_gene: TRBV7-2
CDR3aa: CASSLDRSTQHF

abundance: -
j_gene: TRBJ2-3
v_gene: TRBV19
CDR3aa: CASSRTSGTDTQYF

abundance: -
j_gene: TRBJ1-5
v_gene: TRBV28
CDR3aa: CASSFEGAFDQPQHF

abundance: -
j_gene: TRBJ1-1
v_gene: TRBV12-3/TRBV12-4
CDR3aa: CASTLSGGAEAFF

abundance: -
j_gene: TRBJ2-5
v_gene: TRBV6-6
CDR3aa: CASTGMTGGGRAQYF

abundance: -
j_gene: TRBJ2-1
v_gene: TRBV10-3
CDR3aa: CAINNRQLNEQFF

abundance: -
j_gene: TRBJ1-2
v_gene: TRBV30
CDR3aa: CAWRISRGREGYTF

abundance: -
j_gene: TRBJ1-2
v_gene: TRBV25-1
CDR3aa: CASSGGIGLPGNYGYTF

abundance: -
j_gene: TRBJ1-6
v_gene: TRBV7-3
CDR3aa: CASSFKGEGSPLHF

abundance: -
j_gene: TRBJ2-1
v_gene: TRBV5-5
CDR3aa: CASSLEEGAFNEQFF

abundance: few
j_gene: TRBJ2-7
v_gene: TRBV10-3
CDR3aa: CAISDLAGVTYEQYF